A selection of T cell receptor beta chains follows, all from one sample in a study of PD-1 blockade in classical Hodgkin lymphoma. Sequenced by immunoSEQ multiplex PCR; TCRdb stores in-frame clones only, minus some. The top ten clones hold 3.5% to 5% of a sample with about 13,000 clones, about 80% of them seen once. The input for sequencing was peripheral blood mononuclear cells (PBMCs), taken at baseline. The receptors come from a human donor with classical Hodgkin lymphoma. CDR3s include the opening cysteine and the closing phenylalanine or tryptophan. A D gene is named only where the DNA matches it firmly. Clone size is not always given. Where it is, it says once, few, many or a class for expanded clones.

d_call clone_size j_call v_call cdr3_nt cdr3_aa
. . TRBJ2-7 TRBV29-1 TGCAGCGTTGACGGTCAGGCCGACTACGAGCAGTACTTC CSVDGQADYEQYF
. few TRBJ2-1 TRBV27 TGTGCCAGCACACAGAGGGCAGTACAGGGGTTGGCTGGGGGGAACAATGAGCAGTTCTTC CASTQRAVQGLAGGNNEQFF
TRBD1 . TRBJ2-5 TRBV28 TGTGCCAGCAGCCGAATAGCAGGGGGAGAGACCCAGTACTTC CASSRIAGGETQYF
. . TRBJ2-2 TRBV30 TGTGCCTGGACCCAACGGGGCACATACACCGGGGAGCTGTTTTTT CAWTQRGTYTGELFF
. . TRBJ2-7 TRBV2 TGTGCCAGCAGTGAAGGAGGTAGTTGGGAGCAGTACTTC CASSEGGSWEQYF
TRBD1 . TRBJ1-1 TRBV9 TGTGCCAGCAGCGCCCCAACAGGGGGCCCCGACACTGAAGCTTTCTTT CASSAPTGGPDTEAFF
. . TRBJ1-1 TRBV15 TGTGCCACCATCCAAAGAGGCCAAGGGTTAAGGGCTTTCTTT CATIQRGQGLRAFF
. . TRBJ1-4 TRBV7-2 TGTGCCAGCAGCTTAAAAGGTGGCATCCTCCGGGCGGGTGAAAAACTGTTTTTT CASSLKGGILRAGEKLFF
. . TRBJ2-3 TRBV7-6 TGTGCCAGCAGCTTAGTTTTCGCAGATACGCAGTATTTT CASSLVFADTQYF
. once TRBJ2-6 TRBV5-1 TGCGCCAGCAGGGTATCTGGGGCCAACGTCCTGACTTTC CASRVSGANVLTF
. . TRBJ2-3 TRBV5-1 TGCGCCACAGGTCGGTGGGGCACAGATACGCAGTATTTT CATGRWGTDTQYF
. . TRBJ2-3 TRBV10-3 TGTGCCATCAGTGAGTCCCTTGGGGGTACGCAGTATTTT CAISESLGGTQYF
. once TRBJ1-2 TRBV28 TGTGCCAGCAGTCCTAGTGGCAGTCTGAACTATGGCTACACCTTC CASSPSGSLNYGYTF
TRBD1 . TRBJ2-4 TRBV27 TGTGCCAGCAGCTACTCCGGGACAGTAAACATTCAGTACTTC CASSYSGTVNIQYF
. . TRBJ2-1 TRBV27 TGTGCCAGCAGCTGGAACTACAATGAGCAGTTCTTC CASSWNYNEQFF
. . TRBJ2-7 TRBV28 TGTGCCAGCAGTTTATGGGAGACAGAGCAGTACTTC CASSLWETEQYF
. . TRBJ2-5 TRBV27 TGTGCCAGCAGTTTATCAATTATTGAGACCCAGTACTTC CASSLSIIETQYF
TRBD2 . TRBJ2-3 TRBV4-3 TGCGCCAGCAGCCAAGGCGGGGGGAACACAGATACGCAGTATTTT CASSQGGGNTDTQYF
TRBD1 . TRBJ2-7 TRBV30 TGTGCCTGGAGTGTCACGACAGGGGTCGAGCAGTACTTC CAWSVTTGVEQYF
. . TRBJ2-3 TRBV19 TGTGCCAGTAGTATCTGGGTGGGCTCTAGCACAGATACGCAGTATTTT CASSIWVGSSTDTQYF
. . TRBJ1-2 TRBV9 TGTGCCAGCAGCCTAAGGGGAGGGGATGGCTACACCTTC CASSLRGGDGYTF
TRBD1 . TRBJ1-2 TRBV2 TGTGCCAGCAGGTACAGGGGTACTGCGGGCGGCTACACCTTC CASRYRGTAGGYTF
. . TRBJ2-7 TRBV5-6 TGTGCCAGCAGCTTGGATAAAGAGGGAACCTACGAGCAGTACTTC CASSLDKEGTYEQYF
TRBD2 few TRBJ2-2 TRBV27 TGTGCCAGCAGTACCTGGGACTACCTGAACACCGGGGAGCTGTTTTTT CASSTWDYLNTGELFF